These 21 T cell receptor beta chains were all obtained from the same sample, sequenced in a study of CD8 T cells in ankylosing spondylitis. Findings and limits, study-wide: About 8 highly homologous variants formed a TCR beta motif that appeared characteristic of ankylosing spondylitis blood.

TCRdb re-analysed the 5' RACE reads in MiXCR, keeping a single row per CDR3 protein. The table shows 750,000 to 850,000 distinct CDR3 sequences, with around 11% occurring only once. Their target antigens are unknown. The sequenced sample consisted of blood, either unsorted or a sorted T cell fraction (not recorded which). The receptors originated from a male donor with ankylosing spondylitis.

This clonotype was seen a few times. V gene TRBV7-2 combines with J gene TRBJ2-2; D gene unclear. V was clipped by 2 bases and J by 7 bases, with 11 bases between them. Germline assignment: CDR1 SGHTA and CDR2 FQGNSA. This CDR3 spans 14 amino acids. In DNA, the CDR3 is TGTGCCAGCAGCTTATACCGGTCGAGCGGGGAGCTGTTTTTT. Amino acids: CASSLYRSSGELFF.

In this sample, this clonotype turned up many times. The V gene is TRBV29-1, the J gene TRBJ2-4, with 7 bases aligning to TRBD1. This CDR3 has 13 amino acids. The V gene end was trimmed by 7 bases and the J gene end by 5 bases; junction bases not matched to a gene: 8. CDR1 is SQVTM, CDR2 ANQGSEA, per germline. The CDR3 here is CSAATGTENIQYF. CDR3 nucleotides: TGCAGCGCAGCAACCGGGACAGAAAACATTCAGTACTTC.

The J gene is TRBJ1-5, the V gene TRBV24-1, with D possibly TRBD1 on 5 matching bases. CDR3 length: 16 amino acids. Germline lookup yields CDR1 KGHDR and CDR2 SFDVKD. Trimming removed 12 bases from V and 0 bases from J, with 20 bases in between. The CDR3 is CALNLNRCYSNQPQHF. The CDR3 DNA reads TGTGCCTTAAACCTAAACAGGTGCTATAGCAATCAGCCCCAGCATTTT.

This chain uses TRBV12-3 or TRBV12-4 with TRBJ1-5; D remains ambiguous. V gave up 3 bases and J gave up 1 base, with 10 bases separating them. This CDR3 has 15 residues. The chain's CDR3 is CASSFMLDSNQPQHF. CDR3 DNA: TGTGCCAGCAGTTTTATGTTGGACAGCAATCAGCCCCAGCATTTT.

In this sample, this clonotype turned up a few times. Here the CDR3 reads CASSRDVNTEAFF. The CDR3 bases are TGTGCCAGCTCAAGGGACGTGAACACTGAAGCTTTCTTT. The rearrangement links TRBV18 to TRBJ1-1, with D perhaps TRBD1 (5 bases). This CDR3 contains 13 residues. The V end lost 5 bases, the J end lost 0 bases, and 7 bases lay between the germline ends. Germline V gene data show CDR1 as KGHSH and CDR2 as LQKENI. Full variable domain (rest looked up from reference TRBV18 and TRBJ1-1): NAGVMQNPRHLVRRRGQEARLRCSPMKGHSHVYWYRQLPEEGLKFMVYLQKENIIDESGMPKERFSAEFPKEGPSILRIQQVVRGDSAAYFCASSRDVNTEAFFGQGTRLTVV.

The rearrangement links TRBV6-5 to TRBJ1-1, with 8 bases identical to TRBD1. The ends lost 4 bases at V and 7 bases at J; junction bases unmatched: 5. The CDR3 is 13 residues long. CDR1 and CDR2 (germline): MNHEY, SVGAGI. CDR3 sequence (DNA): TGTGCCAGCAGTTTGCGCAGGGGGCTTGAAGCTTTCTTT. Translating gives CASSLRRGLEAFF.

This clonotype was detected only a few times. V is TRBV12-3 or TRBV12-4 and J is TRBJ2-7; no clear D gene. V gave up 3 bases and J gave up 3 bases, with 6 bases separating them. This CDR3 has 12 residues. CDR3 sequence reads: CASSFRIYEQYF. The CDR3 DNA sequence: TGTGCCAGCAGTTTTCGTATCTACGAGCAGTACTTC.

The genes are TRBV2 and TRBJ1-5; D unresolved. Germline CDR1 SNHLY, CDR2 FYNNEI. The CDR3 has 13 amino acids. V was trimmed by 1 base and J by 4 bases, leaving 5 bases between them. For the CDR3, the DNA is TGTGCCAGCAGTGAAGAAGAGAATCAGCCCCAGCATTTT. It encodes CASSEEENQPQHF.

This clonotype showed up just a few times. The genes are TRBV7-9 and TRBJ1-1; the D gene is possibly TRBD1 (6 bases). The V and J ends lost 5 bases and 0 bases respectively, with 16 bases between them. CDR3 length: 16 residues. Germline values: CDR1 SEHNR, CDR2 FQNEAQ (reference sequence). The CDR3 nucleotides read TGTGCCAGCAGCCAAATAAAACAGGGCTTGAACACTGAAGCTTTCTTT. Its translation: CASSQIKQGLNTEAFF.

The table lists this clonotype with many counts. The rearrangement links TRBV7-3 to TRBJ1-1; D may be TRBD1 (5 bases). The germline V gene has CDR1 SGHTA and CDR2 FQGTGA. Trimming cost V 6 bases and J 4 bases, with 12 bases left between them. The CDR3 spans 13 residues. The CDR3 DNA follows: TGTGCCAGCAGACTCAGGGTAGGCACTGAAGCTTTCTTT. Amino acid sequence: CASRLRVGTEAFF.

This clonotype was observed many times. This chain joins TRBV20-1 and TRBJ2-3; D gene ambiguous. The germline CDR1 and CDR2 sequences are DFQATT and SNEGSKA (reference sequence). The V end lost 4 bases, the J end lost 2 bases, and 10 bases lay between the germline ends. The CDR3 is 13 residues long. The CDR3 DNA follows: TGCAGTGCTATACTGAAGCACACAGATACGCAGTATTTT. Translated: CSAILKHTDTQYF.

The chain couples TRBV9 to TRBJ2-5; tentatively, D is TRBD1 (6 bases). Germline CDR1 and CDR2: SGDLS and YYNGEE. Trimming stripped 4 bases from V and 2 bases from J, with 15 bases between. CDR3 length: 15 amino acids. CDR3 nucleotide sequence: TGTGCCAGCAGCCGACCGACAGGACTTCAAGAGACCCAGTACTTC. It yields the protein CASSRPTGLQETQYF.

This clonotype was seen at least ten times. The chain combines TRBV6-1 with TRBJ2-7; no reliable D call. The CDR3 is 14 amino acids. V was shortened by 6 bases and J by 2 bases, with 14 bases between the two germline ends. Germline CDR1 reads MNHNS; CDR2 reads SASEGT. Here the CDR3 reads CASRRTDTAYEQYF. The DNA for the CDR3 is TGTGCCAGCAGACGTACCGACACAGCCTACGAGCAGTACTTC.

This clonotype was counted ten times or more. V and J are TRBV7-3 and TRBJ2-3, with D possibly TRBD1 on 6 matching bases. Per the germline V gene, CDR1 is SGHTA and CDR2 is FQGTGA. V was clipped by 5 bases and J by 4 bases, with 10 bases between them. This CDR3 has 13 amino acids. The CDR3 region has the DNA TGTGCCAGCAGCGTACAGGGTTCAGATACGCAGTATTTT. It codes for CASSVQGSDTQYF.

V is TRBV19 and J is TRBJ1-1; no definite D call. The CDR3 extends over 17 amino acids. The germline V and J ends were trimmed by 1 base and 4 bases, with 19 bases remaining between them. Per germline, CDR1 LNHDA and CDR2 SQIVND (reference sequence). CDR3 in DNA: TGTGCCAGTAGTATAGGGTCCCACCTCCGCGACGGCACTGAAGCTTTCTTT. Protein sequence: CASSIGSHLRDGTEAFF.

Points on this clonotype: Since no conserved phenylalanine or tryptophan closes the CDR3, a read error is the likely cause. J is TRBJ2-3 and V is TRBV5-1; D gene ambiguous. V lost 4 bases and J lost 3, with 12 bases in between. This CDR3 comprises 14 residues. The germline V gene has CDR1 SGHRS and CDR2 YFSETQ. In DNA form, the CDR3 reads TGCGCCAGCAGCCCCATGACGCGGACAGATACGCAGTATCTT. This gives the protein CASSPMTRTDTQYL.

This clonotype has a handful of counts. The rearrangement links TRBV4-3 to TRBJ1-2, with D possibly being TRBD1 (6 bases). V was pared by 4 bases and J by 4 bases, with 16 bases between. This CDR3 is 15 amino acids long. Per germline, CDR1 LGHNA and CDR2 YSLEER. The CDR3 nucleotides are TGCGCCAGCAGCCTTAACCCCGGACAGACCTATGGCTACACCTTC. Protein sequence: CASSLNPGQTYGYTF.

The chain carries TRBV6-1 and TRBJ2-5; D not resolved. The CDR3 has 13 residues. Trimming pared 5 bases from V and 5 bases from J, leaving 12 bases between. From germline, CDR1 is MNHNS and CDR2 SASEGT. DNA of the CDR3: TGTGCCAGCAGTACCCCAGGTGGGGAGACCCAGTACTTC. Residues: CASSTPGGETQYF.

The rearrangement joins TRBV20-1 to TRBJ1-1, with TRBD1 as a possible D gene (5 bases). V was shortened by 4 bases and J by 5 bases, with 14 bases between the two germline ends. Germline lookup yields CDR1 DFQATT and CDR2 SNEGSKA (reference sequence). The CDR3 spans 13 residues. CDR3: CSANRDLRTEAFF. CDR3 in DNA: TGCAGTGCTAACCGGGACCTCAGAACTGAAGCTTTCTTT.

This clonotype was observed at least ten times. This chain uses TRBV20-1 with TRBJ2-7; D remains unclear. The CDR3 consists of 13 residues. The germline CDR1 and CDR2 sequences are DFQATT and SNEGSKA (reference sequence). The V end lost 1 base, the J end lost 2 bases, and 9 bases lay between the germline ends. The CDR3 loop reads CSARAGHAYEQYF. CDR3 sequence (DNA): TGCAGTGCTAGAGCGGGTCACGCCTACGAGCAGTACTTC.

V and J are TRBV7-2 and TRBJ1-1, with TRBD1 matching 7 bases. The CDR3 is made up of 15 amino acids. Losses at the gene ends were 0 bases for V and 3 bases for J; bases not matched to a gene: 4. The germline CDR1 and CDR2 sequences are SGHTA and FQGNSA. Here the CDR3 DNA reads TGTGCCAGCAGCTTAGCGCAGGGGGGCTACACTGAAGCTTTCTTT. It codes for CASSLAQGGYTEAFF.